The entry below gives a single TCR beta chain sequence along with its context. Its antigen is undetermined. This CDR3 has 16 amino acids. The V gene end was trimmed by 6 bases and the J gene end by 4 bases; junction bases not matched to a gene: 13. Per the germline V gene, CDR1 is MNHNY and CDR2 is SVGAGI (reference sequence). The entry originates in a study of T cell responses to AZD1222 COVID-19 vaccine. Study results and caveats: Donors were mostly white British, more females; clonal diversity possibly underestimated.

TCRdb's table, derived via immunoSEQ multiplex PCR, lists solely in-frame clones and lacks some. The repertoire holds over 150,000 clones, with 90% to 95% as singletons. Sample: peripheral blood, taken 28 days after the second dose of the MenACWY control vaccine. The receptor comes from an adult who received the MenACWY meningococcal vaccine as a control. The genes are TRBV6-6 and TRBJ2-3, with 7 bases aligning to TRBD2. CDR3 DNA sequence: TGTGCCAGCAGACTTAGACGCGGCGGGGGTTCAGATACGCAGTATTTT. Amino acids: CASRLRRGGGSDTQYF.